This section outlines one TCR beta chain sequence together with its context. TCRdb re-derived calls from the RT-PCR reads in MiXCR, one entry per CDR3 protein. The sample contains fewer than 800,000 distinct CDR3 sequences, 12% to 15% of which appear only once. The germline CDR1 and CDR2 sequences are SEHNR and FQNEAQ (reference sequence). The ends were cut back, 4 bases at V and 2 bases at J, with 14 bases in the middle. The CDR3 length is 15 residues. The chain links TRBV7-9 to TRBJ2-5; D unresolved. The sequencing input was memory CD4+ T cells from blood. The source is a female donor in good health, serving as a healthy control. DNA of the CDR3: TGTGCCAGCAGCTCCGTACTCCGCGGTCAAGAGACCCAGTACTTC. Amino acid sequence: CASSSVLRGQETQYF. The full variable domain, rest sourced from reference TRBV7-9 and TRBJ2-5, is DTGVSQNPRHKITKRGQNVTFRCDPISEHNRLYWYRQTLGQGPEFLTYFQNEAQLEKSRLLSDRFSAERPKGSFSTLEIQRTEQGDSAMYLCASSSVLRGQETQYFGPGTRLLVL.